Each of the 9 T cell receptor beta chains below was sequenced from the same sample in a study of T cells in Graves' hyperthyroidism and ophthalmopathy. Amplified TCR beta CDR3 regions derived from RNA transcripts. The HTBI primer set was used in a first-round RT-PCR of the TCR CDR3. From the multiplex PCR reads, TCRdb called clonotypes with MiXCR, one entry per CDR3 protein. The repertoire holds about 570,000 distinct CDR3 sequences, with more than 45% as singletons. The material sequenced was peripheral blood or thyroid tissue (not recorded which). The receptors shown here come from an adult woman with Graves' disease, either hyperthyroidism or ophthalmopathy (not recorded which).

The rearrangement uses TRBV2 and TRBJ2-7; the match to TRBD2 covers 9 bases. The CDR3 consists of 14 residues. The V gene's germline CDR1 is SNHLY and CDR2 FYNNEI. V was pared by 1 base and J by 5 bases, with 3 bases of the junction left unmatched. CDR3 region: CASSEGTSVHEQYF. Written as DNA, the CDR3 is TGTGCCAGCAGTGAAGGGACTAGCGTCCACGAGCAGTACTTC.

This chain links TRBV2 with TRBJ2-2, with 9 bases matching TRBD1. The CDR3 spans 13 residues. Germline CDR1 is SNHLY and CDR2 is FYNNEI. The junction had 3 bases not matched to a gene; V was cut back by 9 bases and J by 4 bases. The CDR3 here is CARQGASTGELFF. CDR3 coding DNA: TGTGCCAGACAGGGGGCGAGCACCGGGGAGCTGTTTTTT.

This clonotype occurred many times. This chain joins TRBV7-3 and TRBJ1-2, with D possibly matching TRBD1 (6 bases). The CDR3 contains 16 residues. V lost 0 bases and J lost 0, with 11 bases in between. Looked up from germline, CDR1 is SGHTA and CDR2 is FQGTGA. The CDR3 region is CASSLTAGATNYGYTF. DNA for the CDR3: TGTGCCAGCAGCTTAACGGCGGGGGCCACTAACTATGGCTACACCTTC.

CDR3: CSVTTGTALYEQYF. CDR3 bases: TGCAGCGTTACAACCGGGACCGCGCTGTACGAGCAGTACTTC. V and J are TRBV29-1 and TRBJ2-7, with D possibly called TRBD1 or TRBD2 (5 bases each). Germline CDR1 SQVTM, CDR2 ANQGSEA. Trimming pared 5 bases from V and 4 bases from J, leaving 18 bases between. The CDR3 contains 14 residues.

The V gene is TRBV2, the J gene TRBJ2-2; 9 bases map to TRBD2. V shed 4 bases, J shed 4 bases, and the junction held 1 base outside the gene matches. The CDR3 is 14 residues long. CDR1 is SNHLY and CDR2 is FYNNEI in the germline V gene. CDR3 bases: TGTGCCAGCAGTGGACTAGCGGTCACCGGGGAGCTGTTTTTT. It yields the protein CASSGLAVTGELFF.

Concerning this clonotype: Because it lacks the conserved phenylalanine or tryptophan at the end, this CDR3 is likely a read error. The chain joins TRBV7-9 to TRBJ1-1; D is possibly TRBD1 (5 bases). The CDR3 covers 14 residues. Germline V gene lookup returns CDR1 SEHNR and CDR2 FQNEAQ (reference sequence). CDR3 amino acids: CVSSPPRGNSEAFL. CDR3 sequence (DNA): TGTGTCAGCAGTCCTCCGAGGGGTAACTCTGAAGCTTTCCTT.

As regards this clonotype: The junction shows a germline mismatch at one end, possibly a read error. The V and J genes are TRBV10-3 and TRBJ2-5; TRBD2 matches 8 bases. The CDR3 is made up of 14 amino acids. Per the germline V gene, CDR1 is ENHRY and CDR2 is SYGVKD. The CDR3 loop is CAISLHRGGEAQYF. The CDR3 region has the DNA TGTGCCATCAGTCTACACCGGGGGGGAGAGGCCCAGTACTTC.

This clonotype has at least ten counts. A read error may account for a junction end that differs from germline. The V and J genes are TRBV19 and TRBJ2-2; TRBD2 matches 11 bases. The CDR3 consists of 16 residues. Germline V lookup: CDR1 LNHDA, CDR2 SQIVND (reference sequence). CDR3 coding DNA: TGTGCCAGTACTATACTAGCGGGAGTTGGCACCGGGGAGCTGTTTTTT. Amino acid sequence: CASTILAGVGTGELFF.

This clonotype showed up many times. The chain recombines TRBV3-1 with TRBJ1-1; D call uncertain. Germline CDR1 is LGHDT and CDR2 is YNNKEL (reference sequence). The CDR3 has 14 amino acids. V lost 1 base to trimming and J lost 1 base, with 7 bases between them. The CDR3 loop reads CASSQVPRNTEAFF. Written as DNA, the CDR3 is TGTGCCAGCAGCCAAGTCCCAAGGAACACTGAAGCTTTCTTT.